This T cell receptor (beta chain) was recovered during a study of T-cell reconstitution after alpha-beta-depleted transplantation in children. Study outcomes and limitations: Once a year had passed after transplant, T-cell counts and diversity came mostly from newly produced T cells. It was surviving recipient T cells and thymic progenitors that gave some patients high TCRbeta diversity at day 60. Several hundred graft clones that had expanded were reportedly the source of alpha-beta T cells about two months after transplant.

A library of TCRbeta sequences, prepared with unique molecular identifiers, was generated. TCRdb reprocessed the PCR reads with MiXCR, giving one entry per CDR3 protein. The sample has around 500,000 distinct CDR3 sequences, 20% to 25% seen once. Comments on this clonotype: Its antigen is not identified.

Looked up from germline, CDR1 is MNHEY and CDR2 is SMNVEV (reference sequence). V was clipped by 2 bases and J by 9 bases; unmatched bases: 11. The CDR3 sequence is 17 residues long. The TCR originated in a boy in the first two years of life who had a stem cell transplant for acute myeloid leukemia, so the T cells may come from the graft donor. This sequence joins TRBV27 and TRBJ1-6; 9 bases are shared with TRBD1. Specimen: PBMCs, mostly from graft donor cells, collected 360 days after TCRalphabeta/CD19-depleted stem cell transplant. DNA for the CDR3: TGTGCCAGCAGTTTACGTTCCGGGACAGGGAGGGCTTCACCCCTCCACTTT. Encoded protein: CASSLRSGTGRASPLHF.